This T cell receptor beta chain was sequenced in a study of control samples from healthy donors and cancer patients. Sequenced by immunoSEQ multiplex PCR; TCRdb stores in-frame clones only, minus some. The repertoire has fewer than 60,000 clones, 87% of them found once; the top ten carry approximately 11%. The CDR3 contains 14 residues. V lost 7 bases, J lost 4 bases, and 7 bases stayed unmatched. In germline, CDR1 is MNHEY, CDR2 SVGAGI. The sequenced material came from PBMCs. The chain couples TRBV6-5 to TRBJ2-7; TRBD2 aligns across 10 bases. This TCR was sampled from a woman aged 60-75 years with lung cancer. CDR3 DNA: TGTGCCAGCATCCCAAGCGGGAGGGTGTACGAGCAGTACTTC. Protein product: CASIPSGRVYEQYF.